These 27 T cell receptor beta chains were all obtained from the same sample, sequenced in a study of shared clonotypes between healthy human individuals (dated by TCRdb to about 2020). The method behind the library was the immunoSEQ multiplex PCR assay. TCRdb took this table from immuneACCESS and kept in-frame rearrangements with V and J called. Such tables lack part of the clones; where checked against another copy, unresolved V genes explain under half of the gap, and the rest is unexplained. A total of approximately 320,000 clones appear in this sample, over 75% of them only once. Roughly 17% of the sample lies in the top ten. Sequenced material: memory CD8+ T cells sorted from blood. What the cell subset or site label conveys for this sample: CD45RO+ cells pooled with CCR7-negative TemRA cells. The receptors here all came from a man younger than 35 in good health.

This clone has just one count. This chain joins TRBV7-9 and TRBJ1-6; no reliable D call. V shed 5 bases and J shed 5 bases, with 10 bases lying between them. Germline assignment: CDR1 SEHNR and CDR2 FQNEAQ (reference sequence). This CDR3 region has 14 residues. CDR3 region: CASSGGQNNSPLHF. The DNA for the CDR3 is TGTGCCAGCAGCGGAGGCCAGAATAATTCACCCCTCCACTTT.

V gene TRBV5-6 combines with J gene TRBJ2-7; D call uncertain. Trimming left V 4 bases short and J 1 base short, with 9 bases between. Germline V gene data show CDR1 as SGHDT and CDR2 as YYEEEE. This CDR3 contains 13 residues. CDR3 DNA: TGTGCCAGCAGCCCGCTGGTTTCCTACGAGCAGTACTTC. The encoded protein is CASSPLVSYEQYF. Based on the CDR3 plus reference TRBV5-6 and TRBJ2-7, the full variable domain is DAGVTQSPTHLIKTRGQQVTLRCSPKSGHDTVSWYQQALGQGPQFIFQYYEEEERQRGNFPDRFSGHQFPNYSSELNVNALLLGDSALYLCASSPLVSYEQYFGPGTRLTVT.

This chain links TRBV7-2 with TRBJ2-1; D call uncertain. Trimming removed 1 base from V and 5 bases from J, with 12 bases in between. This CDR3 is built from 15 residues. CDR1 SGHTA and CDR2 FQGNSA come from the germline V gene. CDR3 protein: CASSLGRLPNNEQFF. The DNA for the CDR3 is TGTGCCAGCAGCTTAGGAAGGCTGCCTAACAATGAGCAGTTCTTC.

Here the CDR3 DNA reads TGCGCCAGCAGCCAAGAGCGGGAGCTCTACGAGCAGTACTTC. Protein: CASSQERELYEQYF. The chain joins TRBV4-1 to TRBJ2-7; TRBD2 aligns across 7 bases. V lost 0 bases and J lost 3; bases outside the gene matches: 2. Germline V gene lookup returns CDR1 MGHRA and CDR2 YSYEKL. There are 14 residues in the CDR3.

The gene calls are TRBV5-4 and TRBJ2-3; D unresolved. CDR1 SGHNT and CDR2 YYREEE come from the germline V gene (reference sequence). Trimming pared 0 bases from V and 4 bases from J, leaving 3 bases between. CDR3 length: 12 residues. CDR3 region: CASSLGSDTQYF. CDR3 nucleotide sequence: TGTGCCAGCAGCTTGGGTTCAGATACGCAGTATTTT.

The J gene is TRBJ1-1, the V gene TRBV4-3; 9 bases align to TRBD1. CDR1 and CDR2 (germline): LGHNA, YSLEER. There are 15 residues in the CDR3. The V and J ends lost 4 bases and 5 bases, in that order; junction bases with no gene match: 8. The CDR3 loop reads CASSRTDRGKTEAFF. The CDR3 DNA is TGCGCCAGCAGCCGGACCGACAGGGGGAAAACTGAAGCTTTCTTT.

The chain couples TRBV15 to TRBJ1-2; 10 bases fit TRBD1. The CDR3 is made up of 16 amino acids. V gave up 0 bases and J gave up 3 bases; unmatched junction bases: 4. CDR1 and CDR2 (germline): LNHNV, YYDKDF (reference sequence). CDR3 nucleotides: TGTGCCACCAGCAGAGATTGGGGGACAGGGGACTATGGCTACACCTTC. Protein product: CATSRDWGTGDYGYTF. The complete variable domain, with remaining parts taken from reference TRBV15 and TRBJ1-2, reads DAMVIQNPRYQVTQFGKPVTLSCSQTLNHNVMYWYQQKSSQAPKLLFHYYDKDFNNEADTPDNFQSRRPNTSFCFLDIRSPGLGDTAMYLCATSRDWGTGDYGYTFGSGTRLTVV.

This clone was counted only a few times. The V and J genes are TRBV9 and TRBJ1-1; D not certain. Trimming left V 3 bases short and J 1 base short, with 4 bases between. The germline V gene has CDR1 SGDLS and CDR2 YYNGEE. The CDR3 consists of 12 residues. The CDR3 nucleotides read TGTGCCAGCAGCGGACAGAACACTGAAGCTTTCTTT. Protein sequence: CASSGQNTEAFF.

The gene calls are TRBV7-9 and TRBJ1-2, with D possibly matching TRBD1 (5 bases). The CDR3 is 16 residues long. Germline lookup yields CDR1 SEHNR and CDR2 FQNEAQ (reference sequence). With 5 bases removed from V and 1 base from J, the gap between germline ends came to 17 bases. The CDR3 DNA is TGTGCCAGCAGCAGAGGTACGGGACCCTTTAACTATGGCTACACCTTC. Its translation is CASSRGTGPFNYGYTF.

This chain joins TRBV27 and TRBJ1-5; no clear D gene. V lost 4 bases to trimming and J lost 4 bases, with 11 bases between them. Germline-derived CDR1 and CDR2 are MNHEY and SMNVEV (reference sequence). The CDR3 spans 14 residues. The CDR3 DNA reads TGTGCCAGCAGTTCTCCGTATCGTAATCAGCCCCAGCATTTT. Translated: CASSSPYRNQPQHF.

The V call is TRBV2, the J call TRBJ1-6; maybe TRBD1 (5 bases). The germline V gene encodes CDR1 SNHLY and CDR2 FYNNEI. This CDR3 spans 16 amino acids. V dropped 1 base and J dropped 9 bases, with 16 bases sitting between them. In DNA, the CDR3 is TGTGCCAGCAGTGAAGTGGGGGACGGAGTGGGTTCACCCCTCCACTTT. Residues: CASSEVGDGVGSPLHF.

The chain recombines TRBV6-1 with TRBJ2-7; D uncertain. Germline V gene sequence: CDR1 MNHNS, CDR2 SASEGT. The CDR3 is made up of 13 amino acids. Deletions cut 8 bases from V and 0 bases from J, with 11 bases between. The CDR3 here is CASSHTPSYEQYF. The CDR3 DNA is TGTGCCAGCTCTCACACCCCCTCCTACGAGCAGTACTTC.

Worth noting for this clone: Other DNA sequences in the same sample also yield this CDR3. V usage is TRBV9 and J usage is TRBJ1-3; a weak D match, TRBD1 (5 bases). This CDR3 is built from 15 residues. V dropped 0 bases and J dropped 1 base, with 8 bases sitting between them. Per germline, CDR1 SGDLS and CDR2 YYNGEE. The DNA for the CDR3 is TGTGCCAGCAGCGTAGGATCAGGGTCTGGAAACACCATATATTTT. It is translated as CASSVGSGSGNTIYF. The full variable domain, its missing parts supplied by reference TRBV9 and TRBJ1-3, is DSGVTQTPKHLITATGQRVTLRCSPRSGDLSVYWYQQSLDQGLQFLIQYYNGEERAKGNILERFSAQQFPDLHSELNLSSLELGDSALYFCASSVGSGSGNTIYFGEGSWLTVV.

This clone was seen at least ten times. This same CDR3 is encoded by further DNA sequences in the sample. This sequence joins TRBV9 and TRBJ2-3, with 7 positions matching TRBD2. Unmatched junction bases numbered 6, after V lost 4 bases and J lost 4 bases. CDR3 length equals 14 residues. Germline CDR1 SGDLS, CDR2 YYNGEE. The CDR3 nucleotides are TGTGCCAGCAGCTTAAGCGGGAAGGCAGATACGCAGTATTTT. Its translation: CASSLSGKADTQYF. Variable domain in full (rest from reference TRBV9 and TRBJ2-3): DSGVTQTPKHLITATGQRVTLRCSPRSGDLSVYWYQQSLDQGLQFLIQYYNGEERAKGNILERFSAQQFPDLHSELNLSSLELGDSALYFCASSLSGKADTQYFGPGTRLTVL.

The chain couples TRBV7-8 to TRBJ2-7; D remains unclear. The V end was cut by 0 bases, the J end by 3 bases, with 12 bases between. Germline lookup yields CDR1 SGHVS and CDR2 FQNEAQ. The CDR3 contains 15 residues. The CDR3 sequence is CASSLAKDTNYEQYF. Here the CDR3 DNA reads TGTGCCAGCAGCTTAGCGAAAGACACAAACTACGAGCAGTACTTC.

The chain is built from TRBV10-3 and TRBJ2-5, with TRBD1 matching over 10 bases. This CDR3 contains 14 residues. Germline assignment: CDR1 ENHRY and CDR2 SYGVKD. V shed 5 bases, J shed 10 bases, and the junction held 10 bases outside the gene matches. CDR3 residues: CAISQTGGEVSQYF. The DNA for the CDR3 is TGTGCCATCAGTCAGACAGGGGGCGAGGTGAGCCAGTACTTC.

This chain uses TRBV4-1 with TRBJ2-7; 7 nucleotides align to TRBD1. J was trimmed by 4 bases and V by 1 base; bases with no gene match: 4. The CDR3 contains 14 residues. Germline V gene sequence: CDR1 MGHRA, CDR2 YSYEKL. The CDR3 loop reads CASSQVEGAYEQYF. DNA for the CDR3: TGCGCCAGCAGCCAAGTAGAGGGGGCATACGAGCAGTACTTC.

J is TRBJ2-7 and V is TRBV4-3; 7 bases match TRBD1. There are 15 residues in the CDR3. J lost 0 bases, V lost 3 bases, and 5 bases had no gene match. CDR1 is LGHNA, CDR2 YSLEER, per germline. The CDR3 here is CASSQNRDSSYEQYF. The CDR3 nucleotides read TGCGCCAGCAGCCAGAACCGGGACAGCTCCTACGAGCAGTACTTC.

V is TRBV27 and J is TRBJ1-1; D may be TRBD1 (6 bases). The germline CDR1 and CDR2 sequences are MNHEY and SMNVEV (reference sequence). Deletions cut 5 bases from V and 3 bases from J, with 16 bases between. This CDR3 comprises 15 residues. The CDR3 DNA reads TGTGCCAGCAGTGCCCGGACAAGGGGGGACACTGAAGCTTTCTTT. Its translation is CASSARTRGDTEAFF.

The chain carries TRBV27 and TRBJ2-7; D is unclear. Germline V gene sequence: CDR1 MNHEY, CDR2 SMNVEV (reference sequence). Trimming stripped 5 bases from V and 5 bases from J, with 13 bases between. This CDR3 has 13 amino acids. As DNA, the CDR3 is TGTGCCAGCAGTACCATAGGATTCCACGAGCAGTACTTC. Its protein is CASSTIGFHEQYF.

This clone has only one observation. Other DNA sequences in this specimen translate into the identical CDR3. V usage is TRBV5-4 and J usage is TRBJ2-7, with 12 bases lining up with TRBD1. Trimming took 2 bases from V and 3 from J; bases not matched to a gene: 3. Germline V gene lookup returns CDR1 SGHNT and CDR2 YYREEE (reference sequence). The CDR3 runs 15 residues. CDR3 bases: TGTGCCAGCAGCTTAGGGGACAGGGGGCACTACGAGCAGTACTTC. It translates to CASSLGDRGHYEQYF.

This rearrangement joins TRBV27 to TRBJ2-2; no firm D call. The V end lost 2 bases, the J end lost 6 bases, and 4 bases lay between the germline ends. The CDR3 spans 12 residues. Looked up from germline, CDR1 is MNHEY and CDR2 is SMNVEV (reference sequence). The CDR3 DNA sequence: TGTGCCAGCAGTTTACAGGCCGGGGAGCTGTTTTTT. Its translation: CASSLQAGELFF.

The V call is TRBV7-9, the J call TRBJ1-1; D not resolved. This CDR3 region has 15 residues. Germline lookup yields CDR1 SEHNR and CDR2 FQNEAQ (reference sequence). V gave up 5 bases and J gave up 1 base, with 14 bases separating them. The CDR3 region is CASSHLAEKNTEAFF. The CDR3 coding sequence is TGTGCCAGCAGCCACTTGGCAGAAAAGAACACTGAAGCTTTCTTT.

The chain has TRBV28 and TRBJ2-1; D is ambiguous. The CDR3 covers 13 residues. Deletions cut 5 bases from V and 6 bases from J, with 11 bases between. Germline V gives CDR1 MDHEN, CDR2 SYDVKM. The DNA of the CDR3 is TGTGCCAGCAGTCCAGATCACGTCAATGAGCAGTTCTTC. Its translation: CASSPDHVNEQFF. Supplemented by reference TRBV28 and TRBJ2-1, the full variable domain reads DVKVTQSSRYLVKRTGEKVFLECVQDMDHENMFWYRQDPGLGLRLIYFSYDVKMKEKGDIPEGYSVSREKKERFSLILESASTNQTSMYLCASSPDHVNEQFFGPGTRLTVL.

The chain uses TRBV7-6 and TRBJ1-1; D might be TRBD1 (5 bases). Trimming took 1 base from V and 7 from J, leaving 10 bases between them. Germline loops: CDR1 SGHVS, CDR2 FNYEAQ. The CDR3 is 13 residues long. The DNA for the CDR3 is TGTGCCAGCAGCTTAGGCAGGGCTAGTGAAGCTTTCTTT. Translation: CASSLGRASEAFF.

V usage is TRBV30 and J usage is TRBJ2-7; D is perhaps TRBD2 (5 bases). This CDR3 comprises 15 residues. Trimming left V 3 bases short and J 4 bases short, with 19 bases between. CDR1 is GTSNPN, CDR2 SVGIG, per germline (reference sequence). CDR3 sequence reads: CAWSPPVRRKYEQYF. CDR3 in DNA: TGTGCCTGGAGCCCCCCCGTCCGGAGGAAGTACGAGCAGTACTTC.

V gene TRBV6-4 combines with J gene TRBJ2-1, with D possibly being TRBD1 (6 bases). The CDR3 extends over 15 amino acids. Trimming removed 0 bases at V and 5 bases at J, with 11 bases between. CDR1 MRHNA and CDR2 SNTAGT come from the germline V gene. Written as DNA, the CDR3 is TGTGCCAGCAGTGACTCCGAGACAGGCCACAATGAGCAGTTCTTC. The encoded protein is CASSDSETGHNEQFF.